The 28 T cell receptor beta chains below were found in one sample sequenced in a study of T cell repertoires in cytomegalovirus infection. TCRdb independently ran MiXCR on the reads; one entry per CDR3 protein. The data show approximately 290,000 distinct CDR3 sequences, more than 20% seen once. The sample was PBMCs. The source of these receptors is a human donor in good health (CMV status not recorded). Some clones in this sample may be carry-over from other donors' samples.

The J gene is TRBJ2-1, the V gene TRBV7-2; no firm D call. Trimming took 1 base from V and 5 from J, leaving 9 bases between them. The CDR3 has 14 residues. Germline V gene lookup returns CDR1 SGHTA and CDR2 FQGNSA. The DNA for the CDR3 is TGTGCCAGCAGCTTAGAAGTATCTCACAATGAGCAGTTCTTC. Its translation is CASSLEVSHNEQFF.

This clonotype was recorded many times. The rearrangement joins TRBV7-2 to TRBJ2-3, with D possibly being TRBD2 (6 bases). Germline lookup yields CDR1 SGHTA and CDR2 FQGNSA. V gave up 7 bases and J gave up 1 base, with 15 bases separating them. This CDR3 region has 15 residues. The CDR3 region is CASTGPASGTDTQYF. The CDR3 DNA reads TGTGCCAGCACCGGACCGGCTAGCGGCACAGATACGCAGTATTTT.

This clonotype has at least ten counts. The chain joins TRBV7-2 to TRBJ2-7, with D tentatively TRBD1 (6 bases). CDR1 and CDR2 (germline): SGHTA, FQGNSA. The CDR3 consists of 14 residues. Trimming left V 1 base short and J 0 bases short, with 7 bases between. For the CDR3, the DNA is TGTGCCAGCAGCTTAGAGGGGGTCTCCTACGAGCAGTACTTC. This encodes CASSLEGVSYEQYF.

For this clonotype: At one end, the junction sequence differs from germline, possibly due to a read error. The chain is built from TRBV28 and TRBJ2-1; the match to TRBD2 covers 10 bases. This CDR3 region has 17 residues. CDR1 and CDR2 (germline): MDHEN, SYDVKM. The CDR3: CDSSLRVSSGSIDEQFF. The CDR3 region has the DNA TGTGACAGCAGTTTACGTGTGTCTAGCGGGAGTATAGATGAGCAGTTCTTC. Based on the CDR3 plus reference TRBV28 and TRBJ2-1, the full variable domain is DVKVTQSSRYLVKRTGEKVFLECVQDMDHENMFWYRQDPGLGLRLIYFSYDVKMKEKGDIPEGYSVSREKKERFSLILESASTNQTSMYLCDSSLRVSSGSIDEQFFGPGTRLTVL.

The V gene is TRBV6-2 or TRBV6-3, the J gene TRBJ2-2, with 10 bases that match TRBD2. The CDR3 totals 18 residues. Germline assignment: CDR1 MNHEY and CDR2 SVGEGT. V was clipped by 2 bases and J by 2 bases; unmatched bases: 8. The CDR3 sequence: CASSYPLAGLSNTGELFF. The CDR3 bases are TGTGCCAGCAGTTACCCACTAGCGGGGCTTTCCAACACCGGGGAGCTGTTTTTT.

To note about this clonotype: One base away lies a much larger clone, so this may be a sequencing read error. J is TRBJ2-1 and V is TRBV11-2, with no clear D. CDR3 size: 13 residues. Looked up from germline, CDR1 is SGHAT and CDR2 is FQNNGV. V was cut by 2 bases and J by 9 bases, with 11 bases left in between. For the CDR3, the DNA is TGTGCCAGCAGCTTATCGGTGGGCGGTGAGCAGTTCTTC. Translation gives CASSLSVGGEQFF.

CDR3 nucleotides: TGTGCCACCAGCAGAGGCGGTGGGACAGGGGCTTCTGGGGCCAACGTCCTGACTTTC. Amino acid sequence: CATSRGGGTGASGANVLTF. This chain joins TRBV15 and TRBJ2-6, with 10 nucleotides matching TRBD1. Germline CDR1 LNHNV, CDR2 YYDKDF (reference sequence). The CDR3 is made up of 19 amino acids. V shed 1 base and J 1 base; nucleotides not matched to a gene: 7.

CDR3 bases: TGCGCCAGCAGCTCAGCCCTCGCGAACACCGGGGAGCTGTTTTTT. This sequence encodes CASSSALANTGELFF. The V and J genes are TRBV5-1 and TRBJ2-2; D not resolved. Germline V CDR1 and CDR2: SGHRS, YFSETQ. There are 15 residues in the CDR3. Trimming left V 3 bases short and J 0 bases short, with 9 bases between. Using reference TRBV5-1 and TRBJ2-2 for the parts outside the CDR3, the full variable domain is KAGVTQTPRYLIKTRGQQVTLSCSPISGHRSVSWYQQTPGQGLQFLFEYFSETQRNKGNFPGRFSGRQFSNSRSEMNVSTLELGDSALYLCASSSALANTGELFFGEGSRLTVL.

This clonotype was counted a few times. J is TRBJ2-5 and V is TRBV14, with TRBD2 matching over 10 bases. Germline CDR1 reads SGHDN; CDR2 reads FVKESK. The CDR3 runs 16 residues. V gave up 1 base and J gave up 3 bases; unmatched junction bases: 5. CDR3 residues: CASSQGLAGAEETQYF. DNA of the CDR3: TGTGCCAGCAGCCAAGGGCTAGCGGGAGCTGAAGAGACCCAGTACTTC.

This chain links TRBV7-9 with TRBJ2-7; possible D gene TRBD2, 5 bases. Germline CDR1 is SEHNR and CDR2 is FQNEAQ (reference sequence). This CDR3 region has 14 residues. Trimming removed 2 bases from V and 6 bases from J, with 14 bases in between. The CDR3 region is CASSLRETSSEQYF. CDR3 DNA: TGTGCCAGCAGCTTAAGGGAGACATCTTCCGAGCAGTACTTC.

The V call is TRBV12-3 or TRBV12-4, the J call TRBJ2-7, with a tentative D call TRBD1 (6 bases). Trimming removed 5 bases from V and 5 bases from J, with 22 bases in between. The length of the CDR3 is 16 residues. CDR3 nucleotides: TGTGCCAGCAGTCATGGACCGGGACATGCTGACGACGAGCAGTACTTC. Translating gives CASSHGPGHADDEQYF.

This rearrangement joins TRBV5-1 to TRBJ2-2; tentative D call: TRBD1 (5 bases). The V gene's germline CDR1 is SGHRS and CDR2 YFSETQ. CDR3 length: 16 residues. Trimming stripped 1 base from V and 3 bases from J, with 13 bases between. CDR3 nucleotides: TGCGCCAGCAGCTTGTGGCAGGGTATGGACACCGGGGAGCTGTTTTTT. Protein sequence: CASSLWQGMDTGELFF.

This clonotype was counted many times. V is TRBV11-2 and J is TRBJ2-1; maybe TRBD1 (5 bases). Trimming left V 2 bases short and J 5 bases short, with 10 bases between. The V gene's germline CDR1 is SGHAT and CDR2 FQNNGV. This CDR3 region has 14 residues. The CDR3 sequence is CASSLSRTNNEQFF. The CDR3 DNA follows: TGTGCCAGCAGCTTATCCCGGACAAACAATGAGCAGTTCTTC.

In this sample, this clonotype turned up many times. This sequence joins TRBV7-2 and TRBJ2-5, with 10 nucleotides matching TRBD2. Trimming at V came to 5 bases and at J to 7 bases, leaving 10 bases not matched to a gene. Germline CDR1 and CDR2: SGHTA and FQGNSA. The CDR3 is made up of 15 amino acids. CDR3 nucleotide sequence: TGTGCCAGCAGCCCAGATAGCGGGGGGACCGGGACCCAGTACTTC. Translation gives CASSPDSGGTGTQYF.

The chain carries TRBV20-1 and TRBJ2-7; 7 bases fit TRBD1. CDR3 length: 13 amino acids. V was clipped by 6 bases and J by 1 base; unmatched bases: 6. Germline V gene sequence: CDR1 DFQATT, CDR2 SNEGSKA (reference sequence). The CDR3 bases are TGCAGTGCGACCGGGACAGAGTCCTACGAGCAGTACTTC. Encoded protein: CSATGTESYEQYF.

The genes are TRBV7-2 and TRBJ2-5, with 8 bases lining up with TRBD2. CDR3 length: 14 residues. Germline V gives CDR1 SGHTA, CDR2 FQGNSA. After removal of 5 bases from V and 7 bases from J, the junction contained 9 bases not matched to a gene. CDR3 protein: CASSALLAAGTQYF. CDR3 in DNA: TGTGCCAGCAGCGCCTTACTAGCGGCAGGGACCCAGTACTTC.

In its sample, this clonotype was seen a few times. The chain is built from TRBV11-3 and TRBJ2-2; D is uncertain. Trimming left V 3 bases short and J 2 bases short, with 10 bases between. Germline V gives CDR1 SGHNT, CDR2 YENEEA. The CDR3 is 15 amino acids. The CDR3 coding sequence is TGTGCCAGCAGCTTCGGGCAGGCAAACACCGGGGAGCTGTTTTTT. It is translated as CASSFGQANTGELFF.

This chain joins TRBV7-2 and TRBJ1-3; weak D call: TRBD1 (5 bases). V shed 5 bases and J shed 2 bases, with 16 bases lying between them. This CDR3 region has 16 residues. Germline V CDR1 and CDR2: SGHTA, FQGNSA. DNA of the CDR3: TGTGCCAGCAGCAGAAGCAGGGCATTCGCTGGAAACACCATATATTTT. It codes for CASSRSRAFAGNTIYF.

In regard to this clonotype: It may be a read error: a sequence one base away is much more abundant. This sequence joins TRBV7-2 and TRBJ2-1; D perhaps matches TRBD1 (5 bases). Germline-derived CDR1 and CDR2 are SGHTA and FQGNSA. The CDR3 has 15 amino acids. The CDR3 DNA sequence: TGTGCCAGCAGGGATAGAGGCTGGGGCAACAATAAGCAGTTCTTC. It yields the protein CASRDRGWGNNKQFF.

The chain has TRBV20-1 and TRBJ1-4, with a weak D call TRBD1 (6 bases). Germline loops: CDR1 DFQATT, CDR2 SNEGSKA (reference sequence). Trimming removed 2 bases from V and 5 bases from J, with 12 bases in between. The CDR3 length is 14 residues. CDR3 loop: CSARSWTENEKLFF. For the CDR3, the DNA is TGCAGTGCTAGATCTTGGACAGAGAATGAAAAACTGTTTTTT.

This chain joins TRBV2 and TRBJ2-5; 7 bases agree with TRBD1. The V gene end was trimmed by 7 bases and the J gene end by 3 bases; junction bases not matched to a gene: 8. Germline CDR1 reads SNHLY; CDR2 reads FYNNEI. The CDR3 loop spans 14 amino acids. CDR3 nucleotides: TGTGCCAGCATGAAGGACAGGACAGAAGAGACCCAGTACTTC. Translated, it gives CASMKDRTEETQYF.

The sample holds a few counts of this clonotype. The chain is built from TRBV5-6 and TRBJ1-2, with D maybe TRBD1 (5 bases). Trimming shortened V by 2 bases and J by 4 bases, and 12 bases separated the two germline ends. CDR1 and CDR2 from the germline V gene are SGHDT and YYEEEE. CDR3 length equals 14 residues. The CDR3 region has the DNA TGTGCCAGCAGCTTCGGAGGGACTGTCTATGGCTACACCTTC. Translating gives CASSFGGTVYGYTF.

The chain employs TRBV7-2 and TRBJ2-1; 11 nucleotides align to TRBD1. The CDR3 has 15 amino acids. Per the germline V gene, CDR1 is SGHTA and CDR2 is FQGNSA. Trimming removed 2 bases from V and 6 bases from J; junction bases left unmatched: 3. CDR3 amino acids: CASSLLGTGGNEQFF. The CDR3 coding sequence is TGTGCCAGCAGCTTATTAGGGACAGGGGGCAATGAGCAGTTCTTC.

This clonotype has at least ten counts. V gene TRBV7-8 combines with J gene TRBJ1-6; D unresolved. The CDR3 is 13 amino acids. Germline V gene lookup returns CDR1 SGHVS and CDR2 FQNEAQ. Trimming pared 2 bases from V and 14 bases from J, leaving 13 bases between. CDR3 region: CASSLTAAQALHF. The CDR3 nucleotides read TGTGCCAGCAGCTTAACGGCAGCTCAAGCCCTCCACTTT. Variable domain in full (rest from reference TRBV7-8 and TRBJ1-6): GAGVSQSPRYKVAKRGQDVALRCDPISGHVSLFWYQQALGQGPEFLTYFQNEAQLDKSGLPSDRFFAERPEGSVSTLKIQRTQQEDSAVYLCASSLTAAQALHFGNGTRLTVT.

This clonotype has just one count. The chain recombines TRBV7-9 with TRBJ1-1; 8 bases are a match to TRBD1. Trimming cost V 5 bases and J 7 bases; bases outside gene matches: 6. CDR3 length: 13 residues. From germline, CDR1 is SEHNR and CDR2 FQNEAQ (reference sequence). The CDR3 DNA follows: TGTGCCAGCAGCGGACAGGGTAGAAGTGAAGCTTTCTTT. Protein sequence: CASSGQGRSEAFF. Looking up the rest from reference TRBV7-9 and TRBJ1-1 gives the full variable domain: DTGVSQNPRHKITKRGQNVTFRCDPISEHNRLYWYRQTLGQGPEFLTYFQNEAQLEKSRLLSDRFSAERPKGSFSTLEIQRTEQGDSAMYLCASSGQGRSEAFFGQGTRLTVV.

This clonotype has ten or more counts. This CDR3 is CASSYPARGAYNEQFF. CDR3 DNA: TGTGCCAGCAGTTACCCCGCCCGCGGGGCCTACAATGAGCAGTTCTTC. The chain couples TRBV6-6 to TRBJ2-1; D is perhaps TRBD2 (6 bases). Germline assignment: CDR1 MNHNY and CDR2 SVGAGI (reference sequence). The CDR3 has 16 amino acids. Trimming pared 2 bases from V and 2 bases from J, leaving 13 bases between.

The genes are TRBV6-4 and TRBJ2-3; D is unresolved. Germline lookup yields CDR1 MRHNA and CDR2 SNTAGT. CDR3 length equals 12 residues. The V end lost 3 bases, the J end lost 6 bases, and 7 bases lay between the germline ends. CDR3 DNA sequence: TGTGCCAGCAGTGATCCCGCGGATACGCAGTATTTT. Residues: CASSDPADTQYF.

This clonotype was counted ten times or more. The chain has TRBV7-2 and TRBJ2-7; TRBD2 matches at 8 bases. Trimming cost V 5 bases and J 6 bases; bases outside gene matches: 9. Germline values: CDR1 SGHTA, CDR2 FQGNSA. The CDR3 has 14 amino acids. The chain's CDR3 is CASSTGTSSAEQYV. The CDR3 DNA reads as TGTGCCAGCAGCACCGGGACTAGTTCTGCCGAGCAGTACGTC.